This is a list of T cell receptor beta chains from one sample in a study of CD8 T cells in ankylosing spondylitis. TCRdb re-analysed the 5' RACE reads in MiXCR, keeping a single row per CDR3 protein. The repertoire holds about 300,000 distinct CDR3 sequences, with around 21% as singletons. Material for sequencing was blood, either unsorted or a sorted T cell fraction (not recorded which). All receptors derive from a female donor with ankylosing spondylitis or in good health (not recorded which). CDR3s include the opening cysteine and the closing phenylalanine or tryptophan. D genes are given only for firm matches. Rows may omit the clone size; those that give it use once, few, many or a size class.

CDR3nt: TGCAGTGCTAGAGGTGACAGAGACAATGAGCAGTTCTTC
CDR3aa: CSARGDRDNEQFF
abundance: few
j_gene: TRBJ2-1
v_gene: TRBV20-1
d_gene: NA

CDR3nt: TGTGCCACCAGTGATAAAACGAGCTCCTACAATGAGCAGTTCTTC
CDR3aa: CATSDKTSSYNEQFF
abundance: few
j_gene: TRBJ2-1
v_gene: TRBV24-1
d_gene: NA

CDR3nt: TGTGCCAGCAGTATACCGGGACATGGAGCTAGTGAGCAGTTCTTC
CDR3aa: CASSIPGHGASEQFF
abundance: NA
j_gene: TRBJ2-1
v_gene: TRBV6-5
d_gene: NA

CDR3nt: TGCAGCGTAACCCAAAGCTCCTACAATGAGCAGTTCTTC
CDR3aa: CSVTQSSYNEQFF
abundance: NA
j_gene: TRBJ2-1
v_gene: TRBV29-1
d_gene: NA

CDR3nt: TGTGCCAGCAGTAACAGAGGCTACTCGAGCACAGATACGCAGTATTTT
CDR3aa: CASSNRGYSSTDTQYF
abundance: NA
j_gene: TRBJ2-3
v_gene: TRBV28
d_gene: NA

CDR3nt: TGTGCCAGCAGCCACAACACCCCACAGGGTCGGATAGAGACCCAGTACTTC
CDR3aa: CASSHNTPQGRIETQYF
abundance: few
j_gene: TRBJ2-5
v_gene: TRBV11-3
d_gene: NA

CDR3nt: TGCGCCAGCAGCCAAGATATCGTTGGGACTTCTCTTTACAATGAGCAGTTCTTC
CDR3aa: CASSQDIVGTSLYNEQFF
abundance: NA
j_gene: TRBJ2-1
v_gene: TRBV4-3
d_gene: NA

CDR3nt: TGTGCCAGTAGTATAAGGACAGGGGAAGCAGATACGCAGTATTTT
CDR3aa: CASSIRTGEADTQYF
abundance: NA
j_gene: TRBJ2-3
v_gene: TRBV19
d_gene: TRBD1

CDR3nt: TGTGCCAGCACACCATGGACAGGTCTTAACTATGGCTACACCTTC
CDR3aa: CASTPWTGLNYGYTF
abundance: many
j_gene: TRBJ1-2
v_gene: TRBV12-3/TRBV12-4
d_gene: TRBD1

CDR3nt: TGTGCCAGCAGCCCAAAGGTTATCATGAACACTGAAGCTTTCTTT
CDR3aa: CASSPKVIMNTEAFF
abundance: few
j_gene: TRBJ1-1
v_gene: TRBV12-3/TRBV12-4
d_gene: NA

CDR3nt: TGTGCCATCAGTGAACAGGTCAGCACCAGTAGGTATGAGCAGTTCTTC
CDR3aa: CAISEQVSTSRYEQFF
abundance: NA
j_gene: TRBJ2-1
v_gene: TRBV10-3
d_gene: NA

CDR3nt: TGCAGTGCTAACGGGAGGGCGGCAGATACGCAGTATTTT
CDR3aa: CSANGRAADTQYF
abundance: few
j_gene: TRBJ2-3
v_gene: TRBV20-1
d_gene: TRBD2

CDR3nt: TGTGCCAGCAGTTCCCCACGGATACTGAATTCACCCCTCCACTTT
CDR3aa: CASSSPRILNSPLHF
abundance: NA
j_gene: TRBJ1-6
v_gene: TRBV27
d_gene: NA

CDR3nt: TGTGCCAGCAGCCATGACCCGTTCACCGGGGAGCTGTTTTTT
CDR3aa: CASSHDPFTGELFF
abundance: few
j_gene: TRBJ2-2
v_gene: TRBV25-1
d_gene: NA

CDR3nt: TGTGCCAGCACCCTGGTTTATGGCGGTGAGCAGTTCTTC
CDR3aa: CASTLVYGGEQFF
abundance: once
j_gene: TRBJ2-1
v_gene: TRBV25-1
d_gene: NA

CDR3nt: TGTGCCAGCAGCCCCGGAGGAAGGGGGGATCAGGGCTACACCTTC
CDR3aa: CASSPGGRGDQGYTF
abundance: NA
j_gene: TRBJ1-2
v_gene: TRBV5-4
d_gene: NA

CDR3nt: TGTGCCAGCAGCCAAGACCCAATCCCCTCTGGACAGCTAAATCAGCCCCAGCATTTT
CDR3aa: CASSQDPIPSGQLNQPQHF
abundance: NA
j_gene: TRBJ1-5
v_gene: TRBV3-1
d_gene: NA

CDR3nt: TGCAGTGCTCCCTTACAACTAGCGGGAGCGTTAGGGGCGGAGACCCAGTACTTC
CDR3aa: CSAPLQLAGALGAETQYF
abundance: few
j_gene: TRBJ2-5
v_gene: TRBV20-1
d_gene: TRBD2

CDR3nt: TGTGCCACCAGTGCCCGTCTAGCGGGAATGAATGAGCAGTTCTTC
CDR3aa: CATSARLAGMNEQFF
abundance: many
j_gene: TRBJ2-1
v_gene: TRBV24-1
d_gene: TRBD2

CDR3nt: TGTGCCAGCAGTTACTATGGGGGGTACAATGAGCAGTTCTTC
CDR3aa: CASSYYGGYNEQFF
abundance: NA
j_gene: TRBJ2-1
v_gene: TRBV6-5
d_gene: NA

CDR3nt: TGTGCCAGCAGTTCCGCCAAGCCCCAGCATTTT
CDR3aa: CASSSAKPQHF
abundance: many
j_gene: TRBJ1-5
v_gene: TRBV12-3/TRBV12-4
d_gene: NA

CDR3nt: TGTGCCAGCAGTTTTGACAAGGTCGGAGGGAGGCCCCAGCATTTT
CDR3aa: CASSFDKVGGRPQHF
abundance: NA
j_gene: TRBJ1-5
v_gene: TRBV28
d_gene: NA

CDR3nt: TGTGCCAGCACGCGGGACAGAAAAGAGACCCAGTACTTC
CDR3aa: CASTRDRKETQYF
abundance: NA
j_gene: TRBJ2-5
v_gene: TRBV6-2/TRBV6-3
d_gene: NA

CDR3nt: TGTGCCAGCAGCCCTAGGGGGGCTGGACTCCAAGTGGAGACCCAGTACTTC
CDR3aa: CASSPRGAGLQVETQYF
abundance: NA
j_gene: TRBJ2-5
v_gene: TRBV7-6
d_gene: NA

CDR3nt: TGTGCCTGGAGTGGTGCGAGCTCCTACAATGAGCAGTTCTTC
CDR3aa: CAWSGASSYNEQFF
abundance: NA
j_gene: TRBJ2-1
v_gene: TRBV30
d_gene: NA

CDR3nt: TGTGCCAGCAGTCAGAGGAACACTGAAGCTTTCTTT
CDR3aa: CASSQRNTEAFF
abundance: NA
j_gene: TRBJ1-1
v_gene: TRBV12-3/TRBV12-4
d_gene: NA

CDR3nt: TGTGCCAGCAGTTACGACAAATGGAACACTGAAGCTTTCTTT
CDR3aa: CASSYDKWNTEAFF
abundance: NA
j_gene: TRBJ1-1
v_gene: TRBV6-5
d_gene: NA

CDR3nt: TGTGCCAGCAGGGACAGGGTGCATAATTCACCCCTCCACTTT
CDR3aa: CASRDRVHNSPLHF
abundance: NA
j_gene: TRBJ1-6
v_gene: TRBV7-2
d_gene: TRBD1

CDR3nt: TGTGCCAGCAGCCCCCCGTCGGGGGGGCTTGGCAATGAGCAGTTCTTC
CDR3aa: CASSPPSGGLGNEQFF
abundance: NA
j_gene: TRBJ2-1
v_gene: TRBV5-6
d_gene: TRBD2

CDR3nt: TGTGCCAGCAGTTTAGGGACTAGCGCGAATCCCCAGTTCTTC
CDR3aa: CASSLGTSANPQFF
abundance: many
j_gene: TRBJ2-1
v_gene: TRBV12-3/TRBV12-4
d_gene: TRBD2

CDR3nt: TGTGCCAGCAGACTCCGGACTAGCGGGAGGGAGAATGAGCAGTTCTTC
CDR3aa: CASRLRTSGRENEQFF
abundance: many
j_gene: TRBJ2-1
v_gene: TRBV12-3/TRBV12-4
d_gene: TRBD2

CDR3nt: TGTGCCAGCAGTTACTCAGGGGTCGAGCAGTACTTC
CDR3aa: CASSYSGVEQYF
abundance: NA
j_gene: TRBJ2-7
v_gene: TRBV6-5
d_gene: NA

CDR3nt: TGTGCCAGCAGCCCCCAAGATACGCAGTATTTT
CDR3aa: CASSPQDTQYF
abundance: many
j_gene: TRBJ2-3
v_gene: TRBV12-3/TRBV12-4
d_gene: NA

CDR3nt: TGTGCCAGCAGTTTAATTGGAGGCGGGGAGCTGTTTTTT
CDR3aa: CASSLIGGGELFF
abundance: few
j_gene: TRBJ2-2
v_gene: TRBV12-3/TRBV12-4
d_gene: NA

CDR3nt: TGTGCCAGCAGCCGACCACTAGCGACTGATTCCAATGAGCAGTTCTTC
CDR3aa: CASSRPLATDSNEQFF
abundance: NA
j_gene: TRBJ2-1
v_gene: TRBV7-9
d_gene: TRBD2